This T cell receptor (beta chain) was captured by sequencing in a study of Tregs in tolerant kidney transplant recipients. From germline, CDR1 is MNHEY and CDR2 SMNVEV (reference sequence). V lost 0 bases, J lost 1 base, and 1 base lay in between. The CDR3 sequence is 13 residues long. In regard to this clone: Its antigen is not known. The sample carries other DNA sequences with the same CDR3.

Study-level results: Biological reproducibility was not directly addressed in this study. Findings come from small patient numbers and require larger validation. Activated donor B cell expansion appeared to reveal the most relevant donor-specific TCRbeta repertoire.

Profiling relied on immunoSEQ multiplex PCR, and the TCRdb table lists in-frame clones only, not all of them. The sample contains some 90,000 clones, roughly 92% of which appear only once. CD4+CD25+CD127- Tregs, CD4+CD25- non-Tregs, CD4 and CD8 cells were sorted. The source is a human donor in good health. What was sequenced was CD8+ T cells from blood. The J gene is TRBJ1-5, the V gene TRBV27; D ambiguous. DNA of the CDR3: TGTGCCAGCAGTTTATCCAGCAATCAGCCCCAGCATTTT. Its protein is CASSLSSNQPQHF.